One sample yielded the 13 T cell receptor beta chains listed below, sequenced in a study of cytomegalovirus exposure and HLA in healthy donors. PCR used 60 Vbeta primers and 13 Jbeta primers. Method: immunoSEQ multiplex PCR; TCRdb's copy keeps in-frame clones and lacks some. The sample holds roughly 150,000 clones, approximately 80% seen once. The sequenced sample was PBMCs. Every receptor here comes from a male donor in good health and CMV-seropositive.

The chain employs TRBV10-3 and TRBJ2-2, with 9 bases fitting TRBD1. V lost 4 bases, J lost 9 bases, and 9 bases stayed unmatched. CDR3 length equals 15 residues. Germline V gene lookup returns CDR1 ENHRY and CDR2 SYGVKD. The chain's CDR3 is CAISVDRGVGRELFF. CDR3 bases: TGTGCCATCAGTGTGGACAGGGGAGTTGGCAGGGAGCTGTTTTTT.

This clone came up once. This chain connects TRBV4-3 to TRBJ2-7, with no clear D. The CDR3 has 14 residues. Germline assignment: CDR1 LGHNA and CDR2 YSLEER. Between the trimmed V and J ends, which lost 0 bases and 5 bases, there was a span of 11 bases. This chain's CDR3 is CASSQDPGNDEQYF. In DNA form, the CDR3 reads TGCGCCAGCAGCCAAGACCCAGGAAACGACGAGCAGTACTTC.

The V gene is TRBV6-4, the J gene TRBJ2-2; 10 bases line up with TRBD1. Germline-derived CDR1 and CDR2 are MRHNA and SNTAGT. This CDR3 is 16 amino acids long. With V trimmed by 5 bases and J by 2 bases, 5 bases remained unmatched. CDR3 in DNA: TGTGCCAGCAGTTCCGGGACAGGGGACAACACCGGGGAGCTGTTTTTT. Translation gives CASSSGTGDNTGELFF.

The J gene is TRBJ1-2, the V gene TRBV6-1, with D tentatively TRBD1 (5 bases). V was pared by 2 bases and J by 5 bases, with 9 bases between. CDR1 and CDR2 (germline): MNHNS, SASEGT. CDR3 length equals 13 residues. CDR3 nucleotides: TGTGCCAGCAGTGAAACCCGACAGTATGGCTACACCTTC. It yields the protein CASSETRQYGYTF.

J is TRBJ1-2 and V is TRBV27; D is unclear. Trimming shortened V by 6 bases and J by 3 bases, and 23 bases separated the two germline ends. Germline V CDR1 and CDR2: MNHEY, SMNVEV (reference sequence). The CDR3 extends over 17 amino acids. The CDR3: CASSSISSPPYHYGYTF. Written as DNA, the CDR3 is TGTGCCAGCAGCTCTATTTCATCCCCTCCGTATCACTATGGCTACACCTTC.

This clone has just a few counts. CDR3 sequence: CASRSGHSSYNEQFF. CDR3 sequence (DNA): TGTGCCAGCAGATCAGGACATAGCTCCTACAATGAGCAGTTCTTC. The J gene is TRBJ2-1, the V gene TRBV6-1; tentative D call: TRBD1 (5 bases). Germline CDR1 is MNHNS and CDR2 is SASEGT. CDR3 size: 15 residues. Trimming shortened V by 6 bases and J by 0 bases, and 12 bases separated the two germline ends.

V gene TRBV19 combines with J gene TRBJ1-5; weak D call: TRBD1 (6 bases). CDR1 and CDR2 from the germline V gene are LNHDA and SQIVND (reference sequence). V was clipped by 3 bases and J by 1 base, with 7 bases between them. CDR3 size: 14 residues. The CDR3 loop is CASSITGSNQPQHF. The CDR3 DNA is TGTGCCAGTAGTATCACAGGGAGCAATCAGCCCCAGCATTTT.

J is TRBJ2-2 and V is TRBV2, with TRBD1 matching over 9 bases. CDR1 is SNHLY, CDR2 FYNNEI, per germline. There are 14 residues in the CDR3. V lost 7 bases and J lost 7; bases outside the gene matches: 7. CDR3 sequence (DNA): TGTGCCAGCAAAGGGACAGGGTGGGTCGGGGAGCTGTTTTTT. It yields the protein CASKGTGWVGELFF.

The J gene is TRBJ2-3, the V gene TRBV5-1; the match to TRBD2 covers 7 bases. J lost 1 base, V lost 5 bases, and 4 bases had no gene match. The CDR3 runs 14 residues. CDR1 and CDR2 from the germline V gene are SGHRS and YFSETQ. Written as DNA, the CDR3 is TGCGCCAGCAGGGCGGGAGCGGGCACAGATACGCAGTATTTT. This codes for CASRAGAGTDTQYF.

Only one count was recorded for this clone. The V and J genes are TRBV7-8 and TRBJ1-3; D remains unclear. CDR3 length: 15 residues. V was shortened by 0 bases and J by 1 base, with 7 bases between the two germline ends. In germline, CDR1 is SGHVS, CDR2 FQNEAQ. The CDR3 spells CASSLAPGSGNTIYF. The CDR3, as DNA: TGTGCCAGCAGCTTAGCTCCGGGTTCTGGAAACACCATATATTTT.

This chain links TRBV18 with TRBJ2-3, with TRBD2 matching over 9 bases. Per germline, CDR1 KGHSH and CDR2 LQKENI. V lost 0 bases to trimming and J lost 7 bases; unmatched junction nucleotides: 8. The CDR3 spans 16 residues. CDR3 DNA: TGTGCCAGCTCACCACCGAGCGGGGGGCGGGAGAATACGCAGTATTTT. Its translation: CASSPPSGGRENTQYF.

The chain combines TRBV9 with TRBJ1-1; 8 bases fit TRBD1. The CDR3 extends over 13 amino acids. Germline V CDR1 and CDR2: SGDLS, YYNGEE. V dropped 4 bases and J dropped 7; count of bases not matched to a gene: 6. The CDR3 region has the DNA TGTGCCAGCAGCCCACGACAGGGGAATGAAGCTTTCTTT. It is translated as CASSPRQGNEAFF.

The gene calls are TRBV4-1 and TRBJ2-3, with D maybe TRBD2 (6 bases). Trimming stripped 3 bases from V and 2 bases from J, with 24 bases between. This CDR3 has 19 residues. CDR1 is MGHRA and CDR2 is YSYEKL in the germline V gene. CDR3 loop: CASSQLPGLNSLNTDTQYF. In DNA, the CDR3 is TGCGCCAGCAGCCAGTTACCGGGACTTAACTCGTTAAACACAGATACGCAGTATTTT.